Shown below are 3 T cell receptor beta chains from a single sample sequenced in a study of blood T cell repertoires in COVID-19. The method was immunoSEQ multiplex PCR; TCRdb's version includes in-frame clones alone and lacks a portion of them. In the table there are 55,000 to 65,000 clones, just under 90% of which are singletons. The specimen was peripheral blood. The receptors derive from a human donor with active COVID-19. The donor label of this sample is uncertain.

V usage is TRBV7-3 and J usage is TRBJ2-1; TRBD2 might be the D (5 bases). The CDR3 extends over 14 amino acids. Germline V gene sequence: CDR1 SGHTA, CDR2 FQGTGA. Trimming took off 1 base at V and 6 bases at J, with 10 bases between the two ends. The DNA of the CDR3 is TGTGCCAGCAGCTTAAGTGCGGGTTCCAATGAGCAGTTCTTC. Translation: CASSLSAGSNEQFF.

The J gene is TRBJ2-1, the V gene TRBV5-1, with D perhaps TRBD2 (5 bases). The CDR3 is 15 residues long. Germline V gives CDR1 SGHRS, CDR2 YFSETQ. V gave up 5 bases and J gave up 5 bases, with 17 bases separating them. The CDR3 reads CASSVGGSPHNEQFF. CDR3 nucleotides: TGCGCCAGCAGTGTTGGTGGGAGCCCTCACAATGAGCAGTTCTTC.

This sequence joins TRBV7-2 and TRBJ2-3, with 7 bases aligning to TRBD1. The V gene's germline CDR1 is SGHTA and CDR2 FQGNSA. The CDR3 runs to 14 residues. The V gene end was trimmed by 11 bases and the J gene end by 1 base; junction bases not matched to a gene: 9. CDR3 nucleotides: TGTGCCGCAGGGGGAGCAACTCGCACAGATACGCAGTATTTT. Its translation: CAAGGATRTDTQYF.